This paragraph covers one TCR beta chain sequence. Its antigen remains unknown. Primed by a sample-barcoded 5' primer and a J-beta primer mix, a second PCR proceeded for 7 to 11 cycles. TCRdb redid the calling of the 5' RACE reads with MiXCR, one entry per CDR3 protein. This table has over a million distinct CDR3 sequences, approximately 25% appearing once. The sample comes from a study of blood T cells in healthy people across ages. The germline V and J ends were trimmed by 8 bases and 3 bases, with 10 bases remaining between them. Per germline, CDR1 ENHRY and CDR2 SYGVKD. The CDR3 loop spans 13 amino acids. Findings and caveats of the study: The study lacked donor CMV status, which possibly confounded expanded clonotype changes.

RNA extraction gave at least 6 micrograms of total RNA per sample. This same sample was also part of a study on T cells of mothers and their children.

Sequences were obtained from blood. The sequence was obtained from a girl aged 2-10 years in good health. The gene calls are TRBV10-3 and TRBJ1-4; no definite D call. The CDR3 is CAIGEGSNEKLFF. The CDR3 nucleotides read TGTGCCATCGGAGAAGGTTCTAATGAAAAACTGTTTTTT.